These 22 T cell receptor beta chains were all obtained from the same sample, sequenced in a study of CXCR4 blockade with PD-1 therapy in pancreatic cancer. This table comes from immunoSEQ multiplex PCR, and its TCRdb copy is limited to in-frame clones, with some not included. The sample lists about 3,600 clones; around 38% were seen once. Material for sequencing was tumor tissue. These receptor sequences come from a human donor with pancreatic ductal adenocarcinoma.

Concerning this clone itself: The sequenced fragment ends 1 residue before the CDR3 boundary, so the rest is inferred from the germline J gene. J is TRBJ2-4 and V is TRBV10-3; D possibly corresponds to TRBD1 (5 bases). CDR3 length: 13 residues. The V gene's germline CDR1 is ENHRY and CDR2 SYGVKD. V was trimmed by 0 bases and J by 5 bases, leaving 5 bases between them. The CDR3 protein is CAISESQENIQYF. CDR3 DNA (partial): TGTGCCATCAGTGAGTCACAGGAAAACATTCAGTAC.

There are a few counts of this clone. The chain is built from TRBV18 and TRBJ2-3; D perhaps matches TRBD2 (6 bases). V lost 6 bases and J lost 4, with 11 bases in between. This CDR3 has 13 amino acids. Germline V gene sequence: CDR1 KGHSH, CDR2 LQKENI. The chain's CDR3 is CASSPGTPDTQYF. The CDR3, as DNA: TGTGCCAGCTCGCCTGGGACTCCAGATACGCAGTATTTT.

V usage is TRBV19 and J usage is TRBJ1-4, with 9 bases that match TRBD1. Germline V gives CDR1 LNHDA, CDR2 SQIVND (reference sequence). The V gene end was trimmed by 3 bases and the J gene end by 8 bases; junction bases not matched to a gene: 10. This CDR3 region has 16 residues. CDR3 bases: TGTGCCAGTAGTATCGGGGGGGGACAGGGTGACGAAAAACTGTTTTTT. This codes for CASSIGGGQGDEKLFF.

On this clone: Other DNA sequences in this sample translate to the same CDR3. The chain combines TRBV18 with TRBJ2-7; D ambiguous. Germline CDR1 is KGHSH and CDR2 is LQKENI. V was clipped by 3 bases and J by 0 bases, with 9 bases between them. This CDR3 is 14 amino acids long. DNA of the CDR3: TGTGCCAGCTCACCGGGGTTGCTCTCCTACGAGCAGTACTTC. Translating gives CASSPGLLSYEQYF.

The V and J genes are TRBV2 and TRBJ2-3; 11 nucleotides match TRBD2. Germline assignment: CDR1 SNHLY and CDR2 FYNNEI. After removal of 6 bases from V and 2 bases from J, the junction contained 7 bases not matched to a gene. The CDR3 sequence is 16 residues long. The CDR3 DNA is TGTGCCAGCAGCGTCGGGACTAGCGGTTACACAGATACGCAGTATTTT. It is translated as CASSVGTSGYTDTQYF.

This clone was detected a few times. The CDR3 end is not reached by the read, which stops 1 residue before it; the germline J gene fills it in. This chain uses TRBV10-3 with TRBJ1-4; D remains ambiguous. The CDR3 spans 15 residues. Per germline, CDR1 ENHRY and CDR2 SYGVKD. V lost 0 bases, J lost 0 bases, and 5 bases lay in between. The CDR3 spells CAISESGATNEKLFF. The CDR3 bases that were read are TGTGCCATCAGTGAGTCGGGTGCAACTAATGAAAAACTGTTT.

The chain joins TRBV19 to TRBJ1-2; D gene unclear. Per the germline V gene, CDR1 is LNHDA and CDR2 is SQIVND (reference sequence). Trimming stripped 5 bases from V and 2 bases from J, with 6 bases between. This CDR3 contains 12 residues. Written as DNA, the CDR3 is TGTGCCAGTAGTCCAAGAAACTATGGCTACACCTTC. Protein product: CASSPRNYGYTF.

J is TRBJ1-1 and V is TRBV19, with D unclear. The germline V gene encodes CDR1 LNHDA and CDR2 SQIVND (reference sequence). The CDR3 extends over 11 amino acids. Trimming removed 4 bases at V and 9 bases at J, with 9 bases between. CDR3 sequence reads: CASSRGPQAFF. CDR3 DNA sequence: TGTGCCAGTAGTAGGGGTCCCCAAGCTTTCTTT.

The rearrangement joins TRBV11-3 to TRBJ2-7; a weak D match, TRBD2 (6 bases). Germline V gene sequence: CDR1 SGHNT, CDR2 YENEEA. This CDR3 is 14 amino acids long. V lost 4 bases, J lost 2 bases, and 12 bases lay in between. CDR3 nucleotide sequence: TGTGCCAGCAGCTGGGGGGACGGTGCCTACGAGCAGTACTTC. The encoded protein is CASSWGDGAYEQYF.

This chain uses TRBV7-6 with TRBJ2-3, with 8 bases that match TRBD2. The germline V gene has CDR1 SGHVS and CDR2 FNYEAQ. The CDR3 is 15 amino acids. After removal of 3 bases from V and 2 bases from J, the junction contained 4 bases not matched to a gene. CDR3 sequence reads: CASSFGGGPTDTQYF. CDR3 sequence (DNA): TGTGCCAGCAGCTTTGGCGGGGGGCCCACAGATACGCAGTATTTT.

The rearrangement uses TRBV12-5 and TRBJ2-3; possibly TRBD1 or TRBD2 for D (5 bases each). V lost 4 bases, J lost 6 bases, and 5 bases lay in between. CDR1 is LGHNT and CDR2 is FRNRAP in the germline V gene. The CDR3 has 11 residues. The CDR3 nucleotides read TGTGCTAGTGGTTGGGACGATACGCAGTATTTT. Protein: CASGWDDTQYF.

This clone has just a few counts. The junction does not match germline at one end; this may be a read error. The V call is TRBV6-8, the J call TRBJ2-7, with TRBD2 as a possible D gene (6 bases). This CDR3 has 17 residues. Germline loops: CDR1 MNHGY, CDR2 SAAAGT. CDR3 bases: TGTGCCATCAGTGACTACCGGGGCGGCGGCGGGGCCTACGAGCAGTACTTC. Translation: CAISDYRGGGGAYEQYF.

This clone is labeled as medium-sized. This chain links TRBV11-3 with TRBJ2-5; 10 bases line up with TRBD2. J was trimmed by 4 bases and V by 2 bases; bases with no gene match: 7. Germline CDR1 SGHNT, CDR2 YENEEA. This CDR3 contains 16 residues. The CDR3 nucleotides are TGTGCCAGCAGCTTAATTGCTAGCGGGGGCCGAGAGACCCAGTACTTC. Translation gives CASSLIASGGRETQYF.

In its sample, this clone was seen a few times. This rearrangement joins TRBV11-3 to TRBJ1-2; 9 nucleotides agree with TRBD1. The CDR3 runs 16 residues. From germline, CDR1 is SGHNT and CDR2 YENEEA. Trimming took 1 base from V and 4 from J; bases not matched to a gene: 7. DNA of the CDR3: TGTGCCAGCAGCTTAGTGTGGACAGGGGAGGGCTATGGCTACACCTTC. Protein sequence: CASSLVWTGEGYGYTF.

The chain employs TRBV18 and TRBJ2-2; D is unresolved. CDR1 and CDR2 (germline): KGHSH, LQKENI. V lost 5 bases and J lost 3, with 10 bases in between. The CDR3 length is 14 residues. CDR3 DNA: TGTGCCAGCTCAATCAACGGAGACACCGGGGAGCTGTTTTTT. Translating gives CASSINGDTGELFF.

The rearrangement uses TRBV29-1 and TRBJ2-7; TRBD2 agrees at 15 bases. With V trimmed by 3 bases and J by 7 bases, 4 bases remained unmatched. This CDR3 contains 14 residues. CDR1 is SQVTM, CDR2 ANQGSEA, per germline. In DNA, the CDR3 is TGCAGCGTTGATGGACTAGCGGGGGGGAATGAGCAGTACTTC. Residues: CSVDGLAGGNEQYF.

The CDR3 bases are TGTGCCAGCAGTGAAGGGCTAGCGGGGGGTCCCGCCTACGAGCAGTACTTC. This gives the protein CASSEGLAGGPAYEQYF. V gene TRBV6-1 combines with J gene TRBJ2-7, with 11 bases fitting TRBD2. Trimming took 1 base from V and 2 from J; bases not matched to a gene: 7. The germline V gene encodes CDR1 MNHNS and CDR2 SASEGT. This CDR3 has 17 amino acids.

This clone ranks as large (0.1 to 1%). The chain employs TRBV11-3 and TRBJ2-7, with D perhaps TRBD1 or TRBD2 (5 bases each). This CDR3 has 14 residues. The V gene lost 5 bases and the J gene lost 3 bases, with 14 bases spanning the gap. Germline values: CDR1 SGHNT, CDR2 YENEEA. The CDR3 DNA reads as TGTGCCAGCAGCCCCCCTTCAGGGAGCTACGAGCAGTACTTC. Its protein product is CASSPPSGSYEQYF.

Only a few counts were recorded for this clone. The chain employs TRBV6-8 and TRBJ2-5; 7 bases match TRBD2. CDR1 and CDR2 (germline): MNHGY, SAAAGT. V was pared by 8 bases and J by 5 bases, with 5 bases of the junction left unmatched. The CDR3 has 12 residues. CDR3 residues: CASRGSGETQYF. The CDR3 nucleotides read TGTGCCAGCCGGGGTAGCGGGGAGACCCAGTACTTC.

This clone has more than one count but fewer than ten. This chain joins TRBV10-2 and TRBJ2-3, with 9 bases lining up with TRBD2. The CDR3 is made up of 14 amino acids. Germline V gene data show CDR1 as WSHSY and CDR2 as SAAADI. V was clipped by 7 bases and J by 3 bases; unmatched bases: 5. The CDR3: CASKGAGGTDTQYF. The CDR3 DNA reads as TGCGCCAGCAAGGGAGCGGGGGGAACAGATACGCAGTATTTT.

V and J are TRBV5-1 and TRBJ2-2; TRBD1 aligns across 7 bases. CDR3 length: 16 amino acids. V shed 0 bases and J 5 bases; nucleotides not matched to a gene: 7. The germline V gene has CDR1 SGHRS and CDR2 YFSETQ. CDR3 in amino acids: CASSLGGTASTGELFF. As DNA, the CDR3 is TGCGCCAGCAGCTTGGGAGGGACAGCTTCGACCGGGGAGCTGTTTTTT.

This clone was seen only a few times. This rearrangement joins TRBV4-1 to TRBJ2-1; the D gene could be TRBD1 or TRBD2 (6 bases each). The V end was cut by 0 bases, the J end by 3 bases, with 12 bases between. This CDR3 contains 16 residues. Looked up from germline, CDR1 is MGHRA and CDR2 is YSYEKL. CDR3 sequence: CASSQDLGGVYNEQFF. The CDR3 DNA reads TGCGCCAGCAGCCAAGACCTGGGGGGCGTCTACAATGAGCAGTTCTTC.